This TCR beta chain comes out of a study of cytomegalovirus exposure and HLA in healthy donors. Germline values: CDR1 MNHNS, CDR2 SASEGT. This CDR3 is 15 amino acids long. The V end was cut by 2 bases, the J end by 7 bases, with 12 bases between. Primers for the PCR totalled 60 Vbeta and 13 Jbeta. Sequenced by immunoSEQ multiplex PCR; TCRdb stores in-frame clones only, minus some. Here the sample spans 92,000 or so clones, over 60% being singletons. The rearrangement joins TRBV6-1 to TRBJ1-6, with D possibly matching TRBD1 (6 bases). Sequencing used PBMCs. This TCR came from a woman aged 45-59 years in good health and CMV-seropositive. Here the CDR3 reads CASSEIRRGNSPLHF. The CDR3 DNA reads TGTGCCAGCAGTGAAATCCGCAGGGGAAATTCACCCCTCCACTTT.